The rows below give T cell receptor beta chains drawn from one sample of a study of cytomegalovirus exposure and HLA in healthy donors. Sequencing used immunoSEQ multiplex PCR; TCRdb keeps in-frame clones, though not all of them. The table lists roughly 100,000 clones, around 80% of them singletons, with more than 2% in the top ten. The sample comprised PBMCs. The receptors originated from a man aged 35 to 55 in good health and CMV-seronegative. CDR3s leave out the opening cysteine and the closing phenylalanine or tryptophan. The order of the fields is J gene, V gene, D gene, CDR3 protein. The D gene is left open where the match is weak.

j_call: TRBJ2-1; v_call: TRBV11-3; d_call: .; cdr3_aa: ASSLRGGTPGDNEQF
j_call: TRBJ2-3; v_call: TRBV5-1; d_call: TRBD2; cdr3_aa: ASSLQRGGSTDTQY
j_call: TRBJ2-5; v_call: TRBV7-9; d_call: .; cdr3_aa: ASTRGRGPSQETQY
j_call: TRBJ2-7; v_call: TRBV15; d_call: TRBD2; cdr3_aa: ATSREGAGAYEQY
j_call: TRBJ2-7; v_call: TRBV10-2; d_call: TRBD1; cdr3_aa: ASRQGGEQY
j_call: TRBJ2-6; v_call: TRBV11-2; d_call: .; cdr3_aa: ASSAATGVVLGANVLT
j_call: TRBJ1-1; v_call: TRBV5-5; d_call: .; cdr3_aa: ASSLAGGFTEAF
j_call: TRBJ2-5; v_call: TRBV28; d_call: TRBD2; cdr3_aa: ASSPKGLAGGVKTQY
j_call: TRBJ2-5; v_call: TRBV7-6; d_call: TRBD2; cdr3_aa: ASSPSGETQY
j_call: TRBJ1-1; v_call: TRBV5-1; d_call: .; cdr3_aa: ASSTQGVGNTEAF
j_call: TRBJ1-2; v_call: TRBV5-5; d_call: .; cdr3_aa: ASSLEYLRQDNYGYT
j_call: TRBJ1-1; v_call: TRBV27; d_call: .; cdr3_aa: ASSSSTGGSPRF
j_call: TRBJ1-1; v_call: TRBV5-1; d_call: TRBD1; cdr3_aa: ASSVTGDGTEAF
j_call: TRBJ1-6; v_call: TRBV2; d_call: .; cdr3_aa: ASRPGQLVNSPLH
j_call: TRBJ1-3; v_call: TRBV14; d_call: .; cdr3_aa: ASSQRTAFGNTIY
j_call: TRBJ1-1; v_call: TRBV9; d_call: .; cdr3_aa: ASSVAPGNTEAF
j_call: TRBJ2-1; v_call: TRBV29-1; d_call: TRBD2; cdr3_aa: SVEGSGDEQF
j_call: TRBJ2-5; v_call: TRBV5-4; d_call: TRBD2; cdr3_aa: ASSPDLAGVGETQY
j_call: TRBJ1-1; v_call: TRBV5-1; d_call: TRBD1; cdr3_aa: ASSLYAGTGGNEAF
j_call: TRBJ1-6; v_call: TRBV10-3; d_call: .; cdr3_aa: AISEISGGPYNSPLH
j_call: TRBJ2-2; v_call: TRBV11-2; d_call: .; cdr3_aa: ASRSVRANTGELF
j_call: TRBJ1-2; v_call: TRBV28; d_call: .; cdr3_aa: ASRAAGVNYGYT
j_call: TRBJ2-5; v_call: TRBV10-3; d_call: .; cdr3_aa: AISGARGGEETQY
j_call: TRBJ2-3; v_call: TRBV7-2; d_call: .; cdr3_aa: ASSLTLATDTQY
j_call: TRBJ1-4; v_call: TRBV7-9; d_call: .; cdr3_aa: ASTSTGGNEKLF
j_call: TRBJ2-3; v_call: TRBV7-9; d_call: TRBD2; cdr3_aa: ATTQRSGGVTDTQY
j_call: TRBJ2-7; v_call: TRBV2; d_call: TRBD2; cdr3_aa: ASTGTSWYEQY
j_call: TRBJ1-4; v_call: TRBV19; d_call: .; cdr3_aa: ASSAPRGATNEKLF
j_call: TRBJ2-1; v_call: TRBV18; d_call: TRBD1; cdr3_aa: ASSPLGTGGIYNEQF
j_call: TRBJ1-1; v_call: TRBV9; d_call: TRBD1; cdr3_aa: ASSASTGVAEAF
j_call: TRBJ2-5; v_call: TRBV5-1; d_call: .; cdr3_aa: ASSVDRGGTQY
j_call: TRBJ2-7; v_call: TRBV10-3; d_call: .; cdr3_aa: AISGQSSYEQY
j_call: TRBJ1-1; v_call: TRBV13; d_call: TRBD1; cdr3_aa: ASSLAGQASATEAF
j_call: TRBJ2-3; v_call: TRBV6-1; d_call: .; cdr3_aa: ASSAPKGGTDTQY
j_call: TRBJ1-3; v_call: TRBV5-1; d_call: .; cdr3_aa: ASSATGSSGNTIY
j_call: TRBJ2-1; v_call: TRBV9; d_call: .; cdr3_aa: ASSPAGRGDEQF
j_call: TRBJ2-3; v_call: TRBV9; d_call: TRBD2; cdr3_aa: ASSVASGGDTQY
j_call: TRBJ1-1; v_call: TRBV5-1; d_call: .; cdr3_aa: ASSLERGEAF
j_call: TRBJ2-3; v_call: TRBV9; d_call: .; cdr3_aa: ASSVATTDTQY
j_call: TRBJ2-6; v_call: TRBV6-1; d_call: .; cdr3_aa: ASSESVSLGANVLT
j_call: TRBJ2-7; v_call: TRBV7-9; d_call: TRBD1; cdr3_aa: ASSPTEGARYEQY
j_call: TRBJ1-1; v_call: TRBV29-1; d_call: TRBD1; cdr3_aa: SVEISAGGTEAF
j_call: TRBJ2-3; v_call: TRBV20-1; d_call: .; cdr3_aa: SASRDTQY
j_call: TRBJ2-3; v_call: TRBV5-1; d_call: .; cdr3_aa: ASSPGDRTSTDTQY